The 6 T cell receptor beta chains given below trace back to one sample, sequenced in a study of CD8 T cells in Susac syndrome. Random hexamers were used to reverse transcribe roughly 0.45 to 1 ug of RNA. Using its own MiXCR run on the immunoSEQ multiplex PCR reads, TCRdb lists one record per CDR3 protein. Of about 300,000 distinct CDR3 sequences in the sample, 65% to 90% were seen once. Sequencing used CD8+ T cells from PBMCs. The receptors here all came from a human donor with multiple sclerosis.

The chain employs TRBV18 and TRBJ1-5; D remains ambiguous. Per the germline V gene, CDR1 is KGHSH and CDR2 is LQKENI. V was shortened by 5 bases and J by 7 bases, with 9 bases between the two germline ends. The length of the CDR3 is 12 residues. The DNA for the CDR3 is TGTGCCAGCTCAAAACCTTCGCAGCCCCAGCATTTT. Translating it yields CASSKPSQPQHF.

This chain uses TRBV7-6 with TRBJ2-7; unclear D gene. V was pared by 2 bases and J by 2 bases, with 4 bases between. Germline V gene data show CDR1 as SGHVS and CDR2 as FNYEAQ. This CDR3 contains 12 residues. DNA of the CDR3: TGTGCCAGCAGCTTAAGGCCCTACGAGCAGTACTTC. Amino acids: CASSLRPYEQYF. The full variable domain, completed using reference TRBV7-6 and TRBJ2-7, is GAGVSQSPRYKVTKRGQDVALRCDPISGHVSLYWYRQALGQGPEFLTYFNYEAQQDKSGLPNDRFSAERPEGSISTLTIQRTEQRDSAMYRCASSLRPYEQYFGPGTRLTVT.

The rearrangement uses TRBV6-1 and TRBJ2-7; possibly TRBD1 or TRBD2 for D (5 bases each). V was shortened by 7 bases and J by 3 bases, with 16 bases between the two germline ends. The CDR3 runs to 14 residues. Looked up from germline, CDR1 is MNHNS and CDR2 is SASEGT. This CDR3 is CASKELRGLYEQYF. The CDR3, as DNA: TGTGCCAGCAAGGAATTGAGGGGTCTCTACGAGCAGTACTTC.

The rearrangement joins TRBV29-1 to TRBJ1-1, with a possible D match to TRBD1 (6 bases). Germline V gene lookup returns CDR1 SQVTM and CDR2 ANQGSEA. The CDR3 sequence is 11 residues long. The ends were cut back, 7 bases at V and 4 bases at J, with 10 bases in the middle. This chain's CDR3 is CSALRGTEAFF. CDR3 nucleotides: TGCAGCGCACTCAGGGGCACTGAAGCTTTCTTT.

V usage is TRBV5-1 and J usage is TRBJ1-1; the match to TRBD1 covers 7 bases. The CDR3 has 15 amino acids. CDR1 and CDR2 from the germline V gene are SGHRS and YFSETQ. After removal of 2 bases from V and 0 bases from J, the junction contained 4 bases not matched to a gene. In nucleotides, the CDR3 is TGCGCCAGCAGCTTCACGGGACAGATGAACACTGAAGCTTTCTTT. Its protein is CASSFTGQMNTEAFF.

The chain is built from TRBV4-3 and TRBJ2-2; maybe TRBD1 (5 bases). V lost 8 bases and J 1 base, leaving 8 bases between the germline ends. Germline V gene lookup returns CDR1 LGHNA and CDR2 YSLEER. The CDR3 totals 13 residues. The CDR3 nucleotides read TGCGCCAGCGGGGCCAGGAACACCGGGGAGCTGTTTTTT. Translating gives CASGARNTGELFF.